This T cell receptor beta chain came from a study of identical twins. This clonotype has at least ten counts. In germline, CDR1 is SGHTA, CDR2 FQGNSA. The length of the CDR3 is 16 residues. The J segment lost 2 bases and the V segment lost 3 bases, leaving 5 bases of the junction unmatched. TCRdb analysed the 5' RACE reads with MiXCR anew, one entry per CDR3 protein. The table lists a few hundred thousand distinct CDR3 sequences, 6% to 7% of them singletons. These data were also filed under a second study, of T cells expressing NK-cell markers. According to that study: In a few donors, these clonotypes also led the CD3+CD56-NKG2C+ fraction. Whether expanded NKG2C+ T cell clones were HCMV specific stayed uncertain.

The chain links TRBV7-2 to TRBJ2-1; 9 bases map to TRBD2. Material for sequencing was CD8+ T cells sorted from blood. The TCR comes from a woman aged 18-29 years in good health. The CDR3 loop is CASSFGREGPYNEQFF. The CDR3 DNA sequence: TGTGCCAGCAGCTTCGGGCGGGAGGGCCCCTACAATGAGCAGTTCTTC. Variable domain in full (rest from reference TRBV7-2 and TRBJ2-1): GAGVSQSPSNKVTEKGKDVELRCDPISGHTALYWYRQSLGQGLEFLIYFQGNSAPDKSGLPSDRFSAERTGGSVSTLTIQRTQQEDSAVYLCASSFGREGPYNEQFFGPGTRLTVL.